The entry below gives a single T cell receptor beta chain sequence along with its context. This clonotype has only a few counts. Its antigen is not yet known. One base away there is no much larger clone; base qualities are not given. The germline V gene sets CDR1 to MDHEN and CDR2 to SYDVKM. Relative to germline, V is 6 bases shorter and J is 8 bases shorter, with 10 bases between their ends. The CDR3 sequence holds 11 residues, the cysteine and phenylalanine included. Kept here is only the CDR3 DNA, which spans 33 bases and is read in frame from base 1. Ficoll-Paque density gradient centrifugation was used to isolate PBMCs. Sequencing used an Illumina NovaSeq 6000. TCRalpha and TCRbeta cDNA libraries were constructed by 5'RACE with constant-segment primers, with sample barcodes and unique molecular identifiers being introduced. Trizol reagent was used to extract RNA from every sample. Library amplification was performed in two PCR steps, and a second sample barcode and Illumina TruSeq adapters were introduced in the second step. The libraries were sequenced on an Illumina NovaSeq using 2 x 150 bp paired-end reads. The source study handled its data this way. With migec v1.2.7, reads were demultiplexed and then collapsed into UMI-guided consensus sequences. Using mixcr v2.1.11, UMI consensuses were aligned to TRA and TRB V and J templates and then assembled into clonotypes. Clonotypes were classified as expanded or contracted when called significant by both edgeR and NoisET, with noise models trained on biological replicates. edgeR calls used a false discovery rate-adjusted p below 0.01 and a log2 fold-change threshold of 1. As an exploratory analysis of dynamics, max-normalized trajectories of the 1000 most abundant clonotypes were examined by PCA with hierarchical clustering. The CD4 or CD8 phenotype of responding clones was assigned using the separately sequenced CD4+ and CD8+ repertoires. Through fastp at Q25 and MiXCR, TCRdb rebuilt clones from the public reads, retaining in-frame beta chains. Each entry is one CDR3 protein sequence, shown with its most common DNA and genes. These V and J calls originate from TCRdb's pipeline instead of the authors' own analysis. The sample has under 200,000 distinct CDR3 sequences on record, about 9.9% of them singletons. The ten top clones hold 3.5% to 4.5% of the sample.

The data originate from a study of T-cell memory formation after mild COVID-19 (dated by TCRdb to the early 2020s). Notes on the research overall: TCR sequence clusters from the two donors were found to be largely donor specific. In a couple of donors, T-cell clones that expanded and contracted after mild COVID-19 were tracked by sequencing TCRalpha and TCRbeta repertoires over time. The cohort was made up of two young adult volunteers, one female and one male, who were previously healthy.

What the work shows at the level of the full study, not this receptor alone: From day 15 to 85, contracting clones showed balanced CD4/CD8 phenotypes, whereas a second wave of clones that expanded from day 15 to 37 leaned towards CD4+. Only a couple of mild cases were covered by the study, and larger cohorts that include severe cases with pre-infection samples were considered necessary. Contracting CD4+ clones appeared mostly in the CM and EM memory subsets, whereas CD8+ clones were enriched in EMRA. SARS-CoV-2 specificity was not confirmed for the second-wave clones peaking on day 37. Some responding clones were found in pre-infection memory, which suggests that pre-existing cross-reactive memory T cells took part in the SARS-CoV-2 response.

The rearranged segments are TRBV28 and TRBJ1-2; the D gene is unclear. This TCR came from a man aged 18 to 29 who had mild COVID-19 (a few samples of this study predate the infection). The sample titles of this study are shuffled in the database, so cell type and time point are left out; the donor was told from shared clones. Sequenced material: PBMCs or a T cell subset sorted from them (not recorded which). The DNA sequence is as follows: TGTGCCAGCAGCCCCGGGGTGGGCTACACCTTC. Its amino acids are CASSPGVGYTF.